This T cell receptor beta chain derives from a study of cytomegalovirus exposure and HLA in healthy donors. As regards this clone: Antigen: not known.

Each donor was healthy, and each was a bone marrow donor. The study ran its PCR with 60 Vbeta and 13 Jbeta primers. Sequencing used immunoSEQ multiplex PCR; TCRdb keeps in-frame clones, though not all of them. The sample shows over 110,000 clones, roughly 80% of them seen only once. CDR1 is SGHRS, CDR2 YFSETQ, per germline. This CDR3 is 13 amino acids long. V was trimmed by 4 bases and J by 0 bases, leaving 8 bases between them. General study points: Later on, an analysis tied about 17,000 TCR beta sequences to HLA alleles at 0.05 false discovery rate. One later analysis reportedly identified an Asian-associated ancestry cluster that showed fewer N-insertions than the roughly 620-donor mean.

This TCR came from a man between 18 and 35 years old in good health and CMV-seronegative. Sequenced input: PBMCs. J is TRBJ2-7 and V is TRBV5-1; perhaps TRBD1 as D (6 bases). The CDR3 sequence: CASSPDSSYEQYF. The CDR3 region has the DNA TGCGCCAGCAGCCCGGACAGCTCCTACGAGCAGTACTTC.